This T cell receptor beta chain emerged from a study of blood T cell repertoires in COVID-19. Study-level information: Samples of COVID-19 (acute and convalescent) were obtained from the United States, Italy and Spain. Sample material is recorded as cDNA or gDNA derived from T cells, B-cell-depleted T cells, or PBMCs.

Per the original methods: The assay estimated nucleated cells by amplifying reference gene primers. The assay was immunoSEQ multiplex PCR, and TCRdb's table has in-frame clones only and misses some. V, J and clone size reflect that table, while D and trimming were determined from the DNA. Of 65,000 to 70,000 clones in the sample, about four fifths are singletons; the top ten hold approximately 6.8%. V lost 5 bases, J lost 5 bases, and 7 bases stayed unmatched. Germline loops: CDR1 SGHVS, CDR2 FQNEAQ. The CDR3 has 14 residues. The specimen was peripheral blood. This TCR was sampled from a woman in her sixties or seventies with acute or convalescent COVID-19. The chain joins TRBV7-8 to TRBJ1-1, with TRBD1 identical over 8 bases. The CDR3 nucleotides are TGTGCCAGCAGCCCCGGGACAGGTCAAACTGAAGCTTTCTTT. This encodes CASSPGTGQTEAFF.